A single sample is the source of the 24 T cell receptor beta chains below, sequenced in a study of cytomegalovirus exposure and HLA in healthy donors. A multiplex PCR was run with 60 Vbeta primers and 13 Jbeta primers. Repertoires were generated with immunoSEQ multiplex PCR, while TCRdb's copy carries only in-frame clones and drops some. This sample contains 100,000 to 150,000 clones. The sequenced sample consisted of PBMCs. These receptors came from a woman aged 40 to 50 in good health and CMV-seronegative.

The V gene is TRBV7-9, the J gene TRBJ1-2; 8 bases map to TRBD1. Per germline, CDR1 SEHNR and CDR2 FQNEAQ (reference sequence). The V segment lost 5 bases and the J segment 6 bases; nucleotides outside the gene matches: 5. The CDR3 covers 13 residues. CDR3 loop: CASSPRGQDGYTF. CDR3 in DNA: TGTGCCAGCAGCCCCAGGGGGCAAGATGGCTACACCTTC. Full variable domain (remainder filled in from reference TRBV7-9 and TRBJ1-2): DTGVSQNPRHKITKRGQNVTFRCDPISEHNRLYWYRQTLGQGPEFLTYFQNEAQLEKSRLLSDRFSAERPKGSFSTLEIQRTEQGDSAMYLCASSPRGQDGYTFGSGTRLTVV.

The chain carries TRBV19 and TRBJ1-1; D unresolved. Trimming removed 10 bases from V and 1 base from J, with 13 bases in between. This CDR3 comprises 13 residues. CDR1 and CDR2 (germline): LNHDA, SQIVND (reference sequence). In nucleotides, the CDR3 is TGTGCCACCAGAAGGAGTAGGAACACTGAAGCTTTCTTT. Its protein product is CATRRSRNTEAFF.

The genes are TRBV5-6 and TRBJ1-2; 7 nucleotides line up with TRBD1. V trimming: 2 bases; J trimming: 6 bases; junction bases outside the gene matches: 4. The germline V gene has CDR1 SGHDT and CDR2 YYEEEE. This CDR3 spans 13 amino acids. Written as DNA, the CDR3 is TGTGCCAGCAGCTTAGACAGGGCGAATGGCTACACCTTC. It specifies CASSLDRANGYTF. The entire variable domain, with the rest obtained from reference TRBV5-6 and TRBJ1-2, is as follows: DAGVTQSPTHLIKTRGQQVTLRCSPKSGHDTVSWYQQALGQGPQFIFQYYEEEERQRGNFPDRFSGHQFPNYSSELNVNALLLGDSALYLCASSLDRANGYTFGSGTRLTVV.

V gene TRBV6-1 combines with J gene TRBJ1-1; tentative D call: TRBD1 (5 bases). V lost 8 bases, J lost 0 bases, and 10 bases lay in between. CDR3 length: 13 residues. Germline V gene lookup returns CDR1 MNHNS and CDR2 SASEGT. CDR3 in DNA: TGTGCCAGCCGCAGGGAAATGAACACTGAAGCTTTCTTT. Protein: CASRREMNTEAFF.

The rearrangement joins TRBV25-1 to TRBJ2-2, with D perhaps TRBD1 (5 bases). CDR1 is MGHDK, CDR2 SYGVNS, per germline. The V end lost 1 base, the J end lost 0 bases, and 9 bases lay between the germline ends. The CDR3 sequence is 16 residues long. CDR3 in DNA: TGTGCCAGCAGTGAATCGACAGCCCCGAACACCGGGGAGCTGTTTTTT. Its translation: CASSESTAPNTGELFF.

J is TRBJ1-5 and V is TRBV2, with D perhaps matching TRBD1 (6 bases). Germline loops: CDR1 SNHLY, CDR2 FYNNEI. The CDR3 sequence is 14 residues long. V dropped 5 bases and J dropped 3 bases, with 11 bases sitting between them. CDR3 loop: CASSPDRYNQPQHF. The DNA for the CDR3 is TGTGCCAGCAGTCCCGACAGGTACAATCAGCCCCAGCATTTT.

V usage is TRBV6-5 and J usage is TRBJ1-1; 7 nucleotides match TRBD1. The CDR3 has 13 residues. The J segment lost 8 bases and the V segment lost 6 bases, leaving 9 bases of the junction unmatched. Germline V gene lookup returns CDR1 MNHEY and CDR2 SVGAGI. In DNA, the CDR3 is TGTGCCAGCAGCCGCGGGACAGCATACGAAGCTTTCTTT. It encodes CASSRGTAYEAFF.

The rearrangement uses TRBV6-1 and TRBJ1-4; tentative D call: TRBD1 (6 bases). The germline V gene encodes CDR1 MNHNS and CDR2 SASEGT. The CDR3 contains 16 residues. V was pared by 4 bases and J by 3 bases, with 15 bases between. The CDR3 region has the DNA TGTGCCAGCAGTGTGCGTACAGGGCTGGCTAATGAAAAACTGTTTTTT. Protein: CASSVRTGLANEKLFF.

The chain joins TRBV9 to TRBJ2-2; D uncertain. This CDR3 region has 13 residues. V gave up 0 bases and J gave up 5 bases, with 5 bases separating them. CDR1 is SGDLS and CDR2 is YYNGEE in the germline V gene. CDR3 amino acids: CASSVVMTGELFF. The CDR3 DNA sequence: TGTGCCAGCAGCGTAGTTATGACCGGGGAGCTGTTTTTT.

The V and J genes are TRBV19 and TRBJ1-4, with TRBD1 identical over 7 bases. In germline, CDR1 is LNHDA, CDR2 SQIVND (reference sequence). Unmatched junction bases numbered 4, after V lost 5 bases and J lost 4 bases. The CDR3 has 14 amino acids. The CDR3 bases are TGTGCCAGTAGTCACCGGGACAGTAATGAAAAACTGTTTTTT. Translated: CASSHRDSNEKLFF.

The chain recombines TRBV19 with TRBJ1-1, with D possibly being TRBD1 (5 bases). Germline V gives CDR1 LNHDA, CDR2 SQIVND (reference sequence). Trimming took off 8 bases at V and 1 base at J, with 11 bases between the two ends. CDR3 length equals 13 residues. This CDR3 is CASGGGWNTEAFF. CDR3 DNA sequence: TGTGCCAGTGGGGGAGGGTGGAACACTGAAGCTTTCTTT.

V usage is TRBV7-2 and J usage is TRBJ2-5, with 9 positions matching TRBD2. Losses at the gene ends were 4 bases for V and 5 bases for J; bases not matched to a gene: 5. Germline V lookup: CDR1 SGHTA, CDR2 FQGNSA. The CDR3 extends over 14 amino acids. CDR3 amino acids: CASSWGGGAETQYF. In DNA form, the CDR3 reads TGTGCCAGCAGCTGGGGCGGGGGGGCGGAGACCCAGTACTTC.

CDR3 sequence (DNA): TGTGCCGGTGGGACAGGGGACACCGGGGAGCTGTTTTTT. Its translation: CAGGTGDTGELFF. The chain has TRBV6-6 and TRBJ2-2, with TRBD1 identical over 10 bases. Germline CDR1 reads MNHNY; CDR2 reads SVGAGI (reference sequence). Trimming removed 11 bases from V and 3 bases from J; junction bases left unmatched: 3. The CDR3 sequence is 13 residues long.

The chain has TRBV12-5 and TRBJ1-1; TRBD1 might be the D (5 bases). Germline values: CDR1 LGHNT, CDR2 FRNRAP. The CDR3 contains 15 residues. Trimming stripped 0 bases from V and 7 bases from J, with 15 bases between. Here the CDR3 DNA reads TGTGCTAGTGGTTTGGTATTAAGTGGGGCCGGTGAAGCTTTCTTT. Its translation is CASGLVLSGAGEAFF.

The J gene is TRBJ1-5, the V gene TRBV29-1; D is uncertain. CDR3 length: 13 amino acids. Germline CDR1 and CDR2: SQVTM and ANQGSEA. The ends were cut back, 1 base at V and 7 bases at J, with 11 bases in the middle. The CDR3 region has the DNA TGCAGCGTTGAAGGGGGAACGGGGCAGCCCCAGCATTTT. It is translated as CSVEGGTGQPQHF.

CDR3 loop: CASSQVPQGQAYEQYF. The CDR3 DNA reads TGTGCCAGCAGCCAAGTCCCCCAGGGACAGGCGTACGAGCAGTACTTC. The chain combines TRBV14 with TRBJ2-7; TRBD1 matches 8 bases. This CDR3 is built from 16 residues. The V gene's germline CDR1 is SGHDN and CDR2 FVKESK. The junction had 9 bases not matched to a gene; V was cut back by 1 base and J by 4 bases.

V and J are TRBV5-6 and TRBJ2-7; D possibly corresponds to TRBD2 (6 bases). The germline V gene encodes CDR1 SGHDT and CDR2 YYEEEE. The ends were cut back, 2 bases at V and 0 bases at J, with 12 bases in the middle. There are 15 residues in the CDR3. This chain's CDR3 is CASSFRGASSYEQYV. DNA of the CDR3: TGTGCCAGCAGCTTTCGCGGGGCCAGCTCCTACGAGCAGTACGTC.

The chain uses TRBV25-1 and TRBJ1-6; 9 positions agree with TRBD1. J gave up 13 bases and V 7 bases, and 11 bases lay outside the gene matches. In germline, CDR1 is MGHDK, CDR2 SYGVNS. The CDR3 is 14 amino acids. The chain's CDR3 is CASTSGTGISPLHF. DNA of the CDR3: TGTGCCAGCACCTCCGGGACAGGGATCTCCCCCCTCCACTTT. Full variable domain (remainder filled in from reference TRBV25-1 and TRBJ1-6): EADIYQTPRYLVIGTGKKITLECSQTMGHDKMYWYQQDPGMELHLIHYSYGVNSTEKGDLSSESTVSRIRTEHFPLTLESARPSHTSQYLCASTSGTGISPLHFGNGTRLTVT.

V and J are TRBV21-1 and TRBJ2-7; the tabulated D call, TRBD2, remains unverified against the DNA. TRBV21-1 is a recognized pseudogene. This CDR3 region has 15 residues. Here the CDR3 DNA reads TGTGCCAATAGGACTGACCTGAGGAGCTCCTACGAGCAGTACGTC. Amino acids: CANRTDLRSSYEQYV.

The chain carries TRBV15 and TRBJ1-5, with 8 bases matching TRBD1. Germline V gene sequence: CDR1 LNHNV, CDR2 YYDKDF (reference sequence). Germline trimming cut 3 bases from V and 0 bases from J; bases unmatched to any gene: 4. CDR3 length: 16 amino acids. The CDR3 is CATSSFGQGSNQPQHF. The CDR3 bases are TGTGCCACCAGCAGTTTTGGACAGGGTAGCAATCAGCCCCAGCATTTT.

Points on this clone: One junction end disagrees with the germline gene, perhaps due to a read error. The rearrangement joins TRBV12-5 to TRBJ2-2, with TRBD1 identical over 10 bases. The CDR3 length is 17 residues. Germline lookup yields CDR1 LGHNT and CDR2 FRNRAP. The CDR3 reads CASSLARQGAQTGELFF. The CDR3 nucleotides are TGTGCTAGTAGTTTGGCGCGACAGGGGGCGCAGACCGGGGAGCTGTTTTTT.

The chain joins TRBV5-1 to TRBJ1-2; 10 nucleotides agree with TRBD1. V was clipped by 3 bases and J by 8 bases; unmatched bases: 4. CDR1 and CDR2 (germline): SGHRS, YFSETQ. The CDR3 contains 13 residues. The CDR3 here is CASSWDRGNGYTF. CDR3 nucleotide sequence: TGCGCCAGCAGCTGGGACAGGGGAAACGGCTACACCTTC.

The rearrangement links TRBV7-2 to TRBJ2-5; TRBD1 is a possible D gene (6 bases). CDR3 length equals 15 residues. CDR1 is SGHTA and CDR2 is FQGNSA in the germline V gene. V shed 5 bases and J shed 1 base, with 14 bases lying between them. The chain's CDR3 is CASSKTRGFQETQYF. CDR3 sequence (DNA): TGTGCCAGCAGCAAAACCAGGGGCTTCCAAGAGACCCAGTACTTC.

The chain links TRBV9 to TRBJ2-1, with TRBD1 matching 9 bases. CDR3 length: 14 amino acids. V shed 0 bases, J shed 9 bases, and the junction held 4 bases outside the gene matches. Germline values: CDR1 SGDLS, CDR2 YYNGEE. The CDR3 region is CASSVDTGGIEQFF. For the CDR3, the DNA is TGTGCCAGCAGCGTAGACACAGGGGGCATTGAGCAGTTCTTC.